This is a list of T cell receptor beta chains from one sample in a study of neurological immune-mediated disorders. One entry per CDR3 protein results from TCRdb running MiXCR on the 5' RACE reads. The sample lists 50,000 or so distinct CDR3 sequences, under 13% occurring once. The sample taken for sequencing was PBMCs. All receptors derive from a woman in her forties with HTLV-1-associated myelopathy (HAM/TSP). The CDR3 runs from the conserved cysteine through the conserved F or W. D genes are given only for firm matches. Size is stated for part of the rows, as once, few or many counts, or as a class when the clone is expanded.

clone_size,j_call,d_call,v_call,cdr3_aa
many,TRBJ1-1,.,TRBV30,CAWRQGMNTEAFF
many,TRBJ2-6,.,TRBV29-1,CSVEEQGTGANVLTF
.,TRBJ2-1,TRBD2,TRBV10-3,CAISRSAGVYNEQFF
many,TRBJ2-3,.,TRBV10-1,CASSGGRGRTDTQYF
.,TRBJ2-7,.,TRBV5-6,CASSLDYYEQYF
many,TRBJ1-2,.,TRBV7-9,CASSFLGEVYTF
many,TRBJ1-2,.,TRBV29-1,CSVRWSFGYGYTF
many,TRBJ2-7,TRBD1,TRBV7-6,CASSPRDRSYEQYF
many,TRBJ1-3,.,TRBV10-3,CAISELVGFRTGNTIYF
many,TRBJ1-1,.,TRBV29-1,CSVGDGTNTEAFF
many,TRBJ2-3,TRBD1,TRBV5-5,CASGQGVLDTQYF
many,TRBJ2-1,TRBD2,TRBV3-1,CASSQLAEPLNEQFF
many,TRBJ2-7,.,TRBV5-6,CASSLPGARQYF
many,TRBJ2-1,TRBD2,TRBV5-1,CASSLGVAGAYNEQFF
.,TRBJ2-3,TRBD2,TRBV24-1,CATSDWTSGGTDTQYF
.,TRBJ1-1,.,TRBV20-1,CSARVLGVWNTEAFF
many,TRBJ1-1,TRBD1,TRBV18,CASSLGQGALNTEAFF
many,TRBJ2-3,.,TRBV27,CASSLVVGTDTQYF
.,TRBJ2-3,TRBD2,TRBV29-1,CSAWGRDSGARAQIDTQYF
many,TRBJ2-3,TRBD1,TRBV6-5,CASSTGSGGDRGLRDTQYF
many,TRBJ1-4,.,TRBV5-1,CASSPLPGSDEKLFF
many,TRBJ2-2,TRBD1,TRBV29-1,CSVQGQGNTGELFF
many,TRBJ1-1,TRBD1,TRBV15,CATSRTTGGHEAFF
.,TRBJ2-6,.,TRBV12-3/TRBV12-4,CASRASGDSGANVLTF
many,TRBJ1-5,TRBD1,TRBV20-1,CSADRGVNQPQHF
many,TRBJ2-3,TRBD2,TRBV11-2,CASSPAAGLAGIDTQYF
many,TRBJ1-1,.,TRBV12-3/TRBV12-4,CASTFDTEAFF
many,TRBJ1-2,TRBD1,TRBV5-1,CASTNLEGQGAYGYTF
many,TRBJ1-2,TRBD1,TRBV6-5,CASTRQGAYGYTF
.,TRBJ1-1,.,TRBV29-1,CSVEDREAFF
many,TRBJ2-3,.,TRBV7-9,CASSPGRGDTQYF
many,TRBJ2-3,.,TRBV20-1,CSARAVLGVTDTQYF
many,TRBJ2-7,TRBD2,TRBV20-1,CSAYSGTSGGHYEQYF
many,TRBJ1-2,.,TRBV7-2,CASLRAAGLGHGYTF
many,TRBJ2-1,.,TRBV6-5,CASSRAPPQVDEQFF
many,TRBJ2-5,.,TRBV11-2,CASSLRQQETQYF
many,TRBJ2-1,TRBD2,TRBV7-2,CASSWTSSMQNEQFF
many,TRBJ1-5,TRBD1,TRBV6-5,CASRSQYPGTGAGQPQHF
many,TRBJ1-5,.,TRBV6-2/TRBV6-3,CASSSPGQREGNQPQHF
many,TRBJ2-1,TRBD2,TRBV5-1,CASGPGGAYNEQFF
many,TRBJ2-1,TRBD2,TRBV9,CASSSELIGGRGDEQFF
many,TRBJ2-3,.,TRBV7-2,CASSRRPTDTQYF
many,TRBJ1-2,TRBD1,TRBV11-2,CASSLGQGNYGYTF
few,TRBJ1-1,.,TRBV6-6,CASSYAGGMNTEAFF
many,TRBJ1-2,TRBD1,TRBV6-6,CASSNLGQGYGYTF
many,TRBJ1-2,.,TRBV5-1,CASSPSESRRTDLYGYTF
many,TRBJ2-5,.,TRBV15,CATSSPSAETQYF
many,TRBJ2-7,.,TRBV27,CASSRHGEPLYEQYF
many,TRBJ2-2,.,TRBV7-7,CASSPGNTGELFF
many,TRBJ2-3,TRBD1,TRBV5-6,CASNRERTGSTDTQYF
many,TRBJ2-3,TRBD1,TRBV5-1,CASSLGTGERDTQYF
many,TRBJ2-1,.,TRBV2,CASRPGTLYNEQFF
many,TRBJ2-3,TRBD1,TRBV11-2,CASSLVGQGLRDTQYF
many,TRBJ1-4,.,TRBV4-2,CASSEGRKNEKLFF
many,TRBJ1-5,.,TRBV12-3/TRBV12-4,CASSLGKQPQHF
many,TRBJ2-5,TRBD2,TRBV4-1,CASSQGRGDQETQYF
many,TRBJ1-1,.,TRBV12-5,CASGEGTEAFF